This T cell receptor (beta chain) was identified during a study of cytomegalovirus exposure and HLA in healthy donors. Study results and caveats: Compared with the roughly 700-donor mean, an Asian-associated ancestry cluster reportedly had fewer N-insertions, according to a later analysis. Later analysis identified 16,000 or so TCR beta sequences associated with HLA alleles, using a false discovery rate threshold of 0.05. In an earlier analysis, productive rearrangement rates for most beta V segments clustered near 90% or 30%.

This clone was detected a few times. Its antigen is not identified. Though nominally healthy at sampling, donors likely had unrecorded immune exposures. PCR used 60 Vbeta primers and 13 Jbeta primers. Sequencing used immunoSEQ multiplex PCR; TCRdb keeps in-frame clones, though not all of them. The table has fewer than 150,000 clones, about 80% seen once. The sample was PBMCs. This clonotype was sampled from a man aged 25 to 40 in good health and CMV-seronegative.

The CDR3 loop is CASSSPGVNTEAFF. The CDR3 region has the DNA TGTGCCAGCAGTTCCCCCGGGGTGAACACTGAAGCTTTCTTT. The V gene is TRBV6-5, the J gene TRBJ1-1; D uncertain. Germline V gives CDR1 MNHEY, CDR2 SVGAGI. Between the trimmed V and J ends, which lost 4 bases and 0 bases, there was a span of 9 bases. This CDR3 region has 14 residues.